Listed here is a single TCR beta chain. What it binds is not known. These data belong to a study of Ad26.COV2.S vaccination and SARS-CoV-2 variants. Study observations and caveats: Spike-specific TCR breadth was greater after Ad26.COV2.S than placebo. Substantial post-vaccination breadth of spike-specific CD8+ and CD4+ T cell responses was reported. Vaccine and placebo recipients had comparable breadth of non-spike TCRs.

TCRdb keeps only in-frame clones here, not all; method: immunoSEQ multiplex PCR. The sample lists around 7,300 clones, 84% seen once, with 25% to 35% in the top ten. Losses at the gene ends were 1 base for V and 4 bases for J; bases not matched to a gene: 11. Germline V gene lookup returns CDR1 LGHNA and CDR2 YSLEER. The CDR3 has 18 amino acids. The source is a human donor who had recovered from COVID-19. Sequencing used peripheral blood, obtained after recovery from COVID-19. The chain couples TRBV4-3 to TRBJ2-3; 10 bases are shared with TRBD1. The CDR3 region is CASSQVTWGTGVADTQYF. The CDR3 DNA sequence: TGCGCCAGCAGCCAAGTAACCTGGGGGACAGGGGTGGCAGATACGCAGTATTTT.